The clone carrying this TCR beta chain showed up just a few times. TCRdb's copy holds only in-frame clones and misses some; the assay was immunoSEQ multiplex PCR. The sample lists approximately 51,000 clones, around 77% seen once, with under 2.5% in the top ten. Germline loops: CDR1 SGHAT, CDR2 FQNNGV. Trimming cost V 5 bases and J 6 bases; bases outside gene matches: 9. CDR3 length: 16 residues. The data were obtained in a study of OX40 agonist ivuxolimab in advanced cancers. The sequence derives from an adult with an advanced solid tumor such as melanoma, head and neck, liver or kidney cancer. The rearrangement links TRBV11-2 to TRBJ2-2; 10 nucleotides match TRBD2. Source: CD4+ or CD8+ T cells sorted from blood, taken in a trial of the OX40 agonist ivuxolimab. The CDR3 region is CASSPWGLAGAGELFF. CDR3 DNA sequence: TGTGCCAGCAGCCCTTGGGGGCTAGCGGGAGCCGGGGAGCTGTTTTTT.